This is a list of T cell receptor beta chains from one sample in a study of molecular identifiers for immune sequencing clone quantification. Each CDR3 protein is one row after TCRdb ran MiXCR on the PCR reads. The data show 600,000 to 650,000 distinct CDR3 sequences, with just under 20% seen just once and roughly 0.9% held by the top ten. The sample taken for sequencing was naive CD8+ T cells from blood, with Jurkat cell RNA spiked in. These receptors were obtained from a human donor in good health. Some libraries in this study had Jurkat cell RNA spiked in. The CDR3 runs from the conserved cysteine through the conserved F or W. A D gene is named only where the DNA matches it firmly. Expanded clones get a size class; other rows say once, few or many, or leave the size out.

clone size	D gene	V gene	J gene	CDR3 DNA	CDR3 protein
-	-	TRBV4-1	TRBJ2-2	TGCGCCAGCAGCCTGGACAGATTCACCGGGGAGCTGTTTTTT	CASSLDRFTGELFF
many	-	TRBV7-9	TRBJ2-6	TGTGCCAGCAGCCTAGTAACTGGGGCCAACGTCCTGACTTTC	CASSLVTGANVLTF
-	TRBD1	TRBV5-5	TRBJ2-7	TGTGCCAGCAGCTTGGTGGACAGGGGGCGGTACGAGCAGTACTTC	CASSLVDRGRYEQYF
many	-	TRBV7-9	TRBJ2-1	TGTGCCAGCAGCTTAGAGGTTGGACCGGGATATGTAGACCAGTTCTTC	CASSLEVGPGYVDQFF
-	TRBD1	TRBV2	TRBJ1-4	TGTGCCAGCAGGAGAAAGACAGGGGTTGATGAAAAACTGTTTTTT	CASRRKTGVDEKLFF
many	TRBD1	TRBV6-5	TRBJ1-4	TGTGCCAGCAGTACACCGAGGGACAGGGGGGATGAAAAACTGTTTTTT	CASSTPRDRGDEKLFF
-	-	TRBV28	TRBJ2-7	TGTGCCAGCAGCACGGTGGGACGGGGGCTATCCTACGAGCAGTACTTC	CASSTVGRGLSYEQYF
few	-	TRBV12-3/TRBV12-4	TRBJ2-2	TGTGCCAGCAGTTTAGAAGACGGGGAGCTGTTTTTT	CASSLEDGELFF
many	-	TRBV2	TRBJ2-1	TGTGCCAGCAGGGGACTCCACAATGAGCAGTTCTTC	CASRGLHNEQFF
-	-	TRBV14	TRBJ2-5	TGTGCCAGCAGCCAAGGAGGCGGGGTGGAGACCCAGTACTTC	CASSQGGGVETQYF
many	TRBD2	TRBV29-1	TRBJ2-3	TGCAGCGTTGTTCGGCGGGCTAGCGGGGGAGATACGCAGTATTTT	CSVVRRASGGDTQYF
-	TRBD1	TRBV12-3/TRBV12-4	TRBJ2-2	TGTGCCAGCACCGGCCCGGGACAGGGGACGTATGGGGAGCTGTTTTTT	CASTGPGQGTYGELFF
-	TRBD2	TRBV20-1	TRBJ2-1	TGCAGTGCTAGAGATCAGCGGCGGGAGAAGGCCGATGAGCAGTTCTTC	CSARDQRREKADEQFF
-	-	TRBV4-3	TRBJ2-1	TGCGCCAGCAGCCAAGAGATTGGCAGGGGAACCTACAATGAGCAGTTCTTC	CASSQEIGRGTYNEQFF
-	TRBD2	TRBV29-1	TRBJ2-1	TGCAGCCTTGTAGCGGGGGCCTACAATGAGCAGTTCTTC	CSLVAGAYNEQFF
-	-	TRBV4-3	TRBJ2-7	TGCGCCAGCAGCCAAGATAGAGGCGGCAGTACCTACGAGCAGTACTTC	CASSQDRGGSTYEQYF
-	-	TRBV6-2/TRBV6-3	TRBJ2-3	TGTGCCAGCAGTTTAACGGGTTCGGTGGCAGATACGCAGTATTTT	CASSLTGSVADTQYF
many	-	TRBV12-3/TRBV12-4	TRBJ1-2	TGTGCCAGCAGTTTACCCACAGAGGATGGCTACACCTTC	CASSLPTEDGYTF
many	-	TRBV10-3	TRBJ1-1	TGTGCCATCAGTGAAGGGGAAACTGAAGCTTTCTTT	CAISEGETEAFF
many	TRBD2	TRBV29-1	TRBJ2-2	TGCAGCGTTGGACGATTGGGGCGGGGGATGAACACCGGGGAGCTGTTTTTT	CSVGRLGRGMNTGELFF
many	-	TRBV6-2/TRBV6-3	TRBJ2-7	TGTGCCAGCAGTCCCTTCCAAACCTACGAGCAGTACTTC	CASSPFQTYEQYF
many	-	TRBV4-1	TRBJ2-7	TGCGCCAGCAGCCAGAGACAGTCCTACGAGCAGTACTTC	CASSQRQSYEQYF
-	TRBD2	TRBV14	TRBJ2-3	TGTGCCAGCAGACGTAGCGGGGGGGTCGCAGATACGCAGTATTTT	CASRRSGGVADTQYF
few	-	TRBV4-1	TRBJ2-2	TGCGCCAGCAGCCAAGATCCCGACTACTACACCGGGGAGCTGTTTTTT	CASSQDPDYYTGELFF
many	TRBD2	TRBV9	TRBJ2-3	TGTGCCAGCAGCGTAGCAGGCGGGAGTTGGACAGATACGCAGTATTTT	CASSVAGGSWTDTQYF
many	-	TRBV20-1	TRBJ2-1	TGCAGTGCTAGAGATTCTGGATTTAGGGAGCAGTTCTTC	CSARDSGFREQFF
many	-	TRBV7-6	TRBJ1-1	TGTGCCAGCAGCTTAGGGGACCCAACTGGCGGCACTGAAGCTTTCTTT	CASSLGDPTGGTEAFF
-	TRBD1	TRBV19	TRBJ2-7	TGTGCCAGTAGTATAGGGCAGGGGGTTAACTACGAGCAGTACTTC	CASSIGQGVNYEQYF
few	TRBD1	TRBV7-9	TRBJ2-5	TGTGCCAGCAGCTTAATGAAGGGGGCGCGGGAGACCCAGTACTTC	CASSLMKGARETQYF
many	TRBD2	TRBV28	TRBJ2-3	TGTGCCAGCAGTTGGACTAGCGCCAGCACAGATACGCAGTATTTT	CASSWTSASTDTQYF
many	-	TRBV28	TRBJ2-7	TGTGCCAGCAGTTTAACGTTCACCGCCTACGAGCAGTACTTC	CASSLTFTAYEQYF
-	-	TRBV4-1	TRBJ1-4	TGCGCCAGCAGCCAAGATCCGGTCAGGGGAGATGAAAAACTGCCTTTT	CASSQDPVRGDEKLPF
few	TRBD2	TRBV28	TRBJ2-7	TGTGCCAGCAGCCCTATAGCGGGAGGACTTACCTACGAGCAGTACTTC	CASSPIAGGLTYEQYF
few	-	TRBV30	TRBJ1-6	TGTGCCTGGTCACGGAATTCACCCCTCCACTTT	CAWSRNSPLHF
many	-	TRBV12-3/TRBV12-4	TRBJ1-5	TGTGCCAGCAGCCAAAACAGGTGGGGTCAGCCCCAGCATTTT	CASSQNRWGQPQHF
-	TRBD2	TRBV6-5	TRBJ2-3	TGTGCCAGCAGTTACACTAGCGGGGGAACAGATACGCAGTATTTT	CASSYTSGGTDTQYF
few	TRBD2	TRBV6-2/TRBV6-3	TRBJ2-5	TGTGCCAGCAGTTTCGGGACTAGCGGGATGTCAGGGGAGACCCAGTACTTC	CASSFGTSGMSGETQYF
many	-	TRBV6-2/TRBV6-3	TRBJ1-5	TGTGCCAGCAGTCTCTCGACAGCTAAAAGGGCCTATCAGCCCCAGCATTTT	CASSLSTAKRAYQPQHF
few	-	TRBV14	TRBJ2-6	TGTGCCAGCAGCCAAGACCTAGGGATGAATGAGGCCAACGTCCTGACTTTC	CASSQDLGMNEANVLTF
-	TRBD2	TRBV28	TRBJ2-1	TGTGCCAGCAGTTTCCCCAGCGGGAGATTCAATGAGCAGTTCTTC	CASSFPSGRFNEQFF
-	TRBD1	TRBV2	TRBJ2-1	TGTGCCAGCAGTTTATCGTCCGGACAGGCGCCCTACGATGAGCAGTTCTTC	CASSLSSGQAPYDEQFF
many	-	TRBV6-2/TRBV6-3	TRBJ2-7	TGTGCCAGCAGTTACCCGTCTAGTGTCGAGCAGTACTTC	CASSYPSSVEQYF
many	-	TRBV20-1	TRBJ2-7	TGCAGTGCTAGCCCCCCAGGAACGGCCCAGGTCGAGCAGTACTTC	CSASPPGTAQVEQYF
many	TRBD2	TRBV7-3	TRBJ2-1	TGTGCCAGCAGCTTATTCCTAGCGGGAGCCTATGAGCAGTTCTTC	CASSLFLAGAYEQFF
many	TRBD1	TRBV4-1	TRBJ2-5	TGCGCCAGCAGCCAAGCGACAGGGGAACAAGAGACCCAGTACTTC	CASSQATGEQETQYF
many	TRBD1	TRBV6-5	TRBJ2-5	TGTGCCAGCAGTTACGAGGGGACAGGACAAGAGACCCAGTACTTC	CASSYEGTGQETQYF
many	-	TRBV10-3	TRBJ2-5	TGTGCCATCAGTGAGTCTGCGGGGGCGGGCAGATCCCAAGAGACCCAGTACTTC	CAISESAGAGRSQETQYF
-	TRBD2	TRBV15	TRBJ2-5	TGTGCCACCAGCAATGGACTAGCGGGAGACCTAGGGACCCAGTACTTC	CATSNGLAGDLGTQYF